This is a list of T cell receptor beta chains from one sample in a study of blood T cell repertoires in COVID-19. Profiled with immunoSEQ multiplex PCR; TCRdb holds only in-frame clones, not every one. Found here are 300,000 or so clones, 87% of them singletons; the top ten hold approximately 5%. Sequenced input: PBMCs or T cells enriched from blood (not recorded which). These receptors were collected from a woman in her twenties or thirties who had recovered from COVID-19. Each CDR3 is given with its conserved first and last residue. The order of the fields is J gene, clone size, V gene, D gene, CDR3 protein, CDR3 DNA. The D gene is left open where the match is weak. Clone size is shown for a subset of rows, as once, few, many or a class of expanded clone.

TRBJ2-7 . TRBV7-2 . CASSPTASGEQYF TGTGCCAGCAGCCCCACAGCCTCCGGCGAGCAGTACTTC
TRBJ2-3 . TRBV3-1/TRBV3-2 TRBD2 CASSQVASGGSDTQYF TGTGCCAGCAGCCAAGTGGCTAGCGGGGGGTCAGATACGCAGTATTTT
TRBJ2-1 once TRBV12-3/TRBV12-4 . CASSSGSDNEQFF TGTGCCAGCAGTTCCGGTTCGGACAATGAGCAGTTCTTC
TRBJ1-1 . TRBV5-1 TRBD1 CASSIMTGGMNTEAFF TGCGCCAGCAGCATAATGACAGGGGGGATGAACACTGAAGCTTTCTTT
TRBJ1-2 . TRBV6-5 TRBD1 CASSKGTDRYGYTF TGTGCCAGCAGCAAAGGGACAGATCGCTATGGCTACACCTTC
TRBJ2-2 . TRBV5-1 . CASSQGGVTGELFF TGCGCCAGCAGCCAAGGGGGAGTCACCGGGGAGCTGTTTTTT
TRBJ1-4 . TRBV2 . CASSARQRTGTNEKLFF TGTGCCAGCAGTGCGCGGCAGCGAACGGGGACTAATGAAAAACTGTTTTTT
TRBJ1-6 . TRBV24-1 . CATSDPVPGDSPLHF TGTGCCACCAGTGACCCCGTCCCGGGGGATTCACCCCTCCACTTT
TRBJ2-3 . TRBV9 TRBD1 CASSPGTGLTTDTQYF TGTGCCAGCAGCCCCGGGACAGGGCTCACCACAGATACGCAGTATTTT
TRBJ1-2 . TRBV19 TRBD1 CASRDRGRGYGYTF TGTGCCAGCCGGGACAGGGGAAGGGGGTATGGCTACACCTTC
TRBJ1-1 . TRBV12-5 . CASGLSQEAFF TGTGCTAGTGGTTTGTCCCAGGAAGCTTTCTTT
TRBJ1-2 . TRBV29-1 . CSAGLGTPSYGYTF TGCAGCGCTGGTCTGGGGACACCGTCCTATGGCTACACCTTC
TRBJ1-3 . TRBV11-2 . CASSSSGTIYF TGTGCCAGCAGCTCAAGCGGCACCATATATTTT
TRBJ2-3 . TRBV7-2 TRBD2 CASSPPGLARTDTQYF TGTGCCAGCAGCCCCCCGGGACTAGCACGCACAGATACGCAGTATTTT
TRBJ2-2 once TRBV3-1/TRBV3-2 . CASSQGSRRLHTGELFF TGTGCCAGCAGCCAAGGGTCAAGGAGACTTCACACCGGGGAGCTGTTTTTT
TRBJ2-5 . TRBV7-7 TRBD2 CASSAGGTRETQYF TGTGCTAGCAGTGCGGGGGGGACTCGAGAGACCCAGTACTTC
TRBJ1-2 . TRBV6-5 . CASRMTGGGYTF TGTGCCAGCAGAATGACAGGCGGTGGCTACACCTTC
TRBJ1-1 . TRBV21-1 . CASRGGRAGMNTEAFF TGTGCCAGCAGGGGGGGTAGGGCCGGTATGAACACTGAAGCTTTCTTT
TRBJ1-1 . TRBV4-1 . CASSPPGHLNTEAFF TGCGCCAGCAGCCCTCCGGGACACCTGAACACTGAAGCTTTCTTT
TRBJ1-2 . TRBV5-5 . CASSLTPMAREGGYTF TGTGCCAGCAGCTTGACACCTATGGCTCGGGAGGGTGGCTACACCTTC
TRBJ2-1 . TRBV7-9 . CASLVVGSSYNEQFF TGTGCCAGCTTGGTGGTGGGGAGCTCCTACAATGAGCAGTTCTTC
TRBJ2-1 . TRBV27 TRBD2 CASSLSGGGGYNEQFF TGTGCCAGCAGTTTATCGGGCGGGGGGGGCTACAATGAGCAGTTCTTC
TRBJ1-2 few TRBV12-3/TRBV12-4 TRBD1 CASGQGSGYTF TGTGCCAGCGGACAGGGATCTGGCTACACCTTC
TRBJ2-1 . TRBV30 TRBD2 CAWTSGEPYNEQFF TGTGCCTGGACTAGCGGGGAACCCTACAATGAGCAGTTCTTC